Listed here are 29 T cell receptor beta chains from one sample, sequenced in a study of T cell repertoires in cytomegalovirus infection (dated by TCRdb to about 2019). TCRdb shows the sequencer as Illumina HiSeq 1500. Through fastp at Q25 and MiXCR, TCRdb rebuilt clones from the public reads, retaining in-frame beta chains. CDR3 protein sequences are deduplicated, and each keeps its most common genes and DNA. Counted in this sample were around 210,000 distinct CDR3 sequences; around 6.2% of them appeared once. The ten largest clonotypes hold less than 7.5% of the sample. Sequencing input: PBMCs. The source is a human donor in good health (CMV status not recorded). Some clones in this sample may be carry-over from other donors' samples.

This clonotype was picked up many times. This chain uses TRBV6-2 or TRBV6-3 with TRBJ1-5; D might be TRBD1 (6 bases). Trimming cost V 0 bases and J 7 bases, with 10 bases left between them. In germline, CDR1 is MNHEY, CDR2 SVGEGT. The CDR3 spans 14 residues. CDR3 in amino acids: CASSYSQGHQPQHF. The DNA for the CDR3 is TGTGCCAGCAGTTACTCGCAGGGGCACCAGCCCCAGCATTTT.

V gene TRBV25-1 combines with J gene TRBJ2-3; unclear D gene. Germline-derived CDR1 and CDR2 are MGHDK and SYGVNS. This CDR3 contains 12 residues. Trimming cost V 1 base and J 4 bases, with 3 bases left between them. CDR3 DNA sequence: TGTGCCAGCAGTGAATGGCCAGATACGCAGTATTTT. Residues: CASSEWPDTQYF. The variable domain in full, completed from reference TRBV25-1 and TRBJ2-3, reads EADIYQTPRYLVIGTGKKITLECSQTMGHDKMYWYQQDPGMELHLIHYSYGVNSTEKGDLSSESTVSRIRTEHFPLTLESARPSHTSQYLCASSEWPDTQYFGPGTRLTVL.

J is TRBJ2-7 and V is TRBV7-4; a weak D match, TRBD1 (6 bases). CDR3 length: 14 residues. Trimming stripped 6 bases from V and 2 bases from J, with 14 bases between. Germline V gene lookup returns CDR1 SGHVT and CDR2 SQSDAQ. The CDR3 coding sequence is TGTGCCAGCAGGTACTCACAGGGAACCTACGAGCAGTACTTC. It codes for CASRYSQGTYEQYF.

The V call is TRBV7-9, the J call TRBJ1-2; TRBD1 is a possible D gene (5 bases). The germline V gene has CDR1 SEHNR and CDR2 FQNEAQ (reference sequence). Trimming stripped 4 bases from V and 0 bases from J, with 15 bases between. This CDR3 is built from 16 residues. The CDR3 spells CASSWDGTDANYGYTF. As DNA, the CDR3 is TGTGCCAGCAGCTGGGACGGGACGGATGCTAACTATGGCTACACCTTC.

This clonotype was counted ten times or more. The chain is built from TRBV5-4 and TRBJ2-3; 14 positions match TRBD2. The germline V gene encodes CDR1 SGHNT and CDR2 YYREEE (reference sequence). CDR3 length: 18 residues. V lost 0 bases and J lost 1; bases outside the gene matches: 4. CDR3 sequence: CASSLVGTSGGRTDTQYF. The CDR3 DNA is TGTGCCAGCAGCTTGGTCGGGACTAGCGGGGGACGCACAGATACGCAGTATTTT.

The table lists this clonotype with many counts. The chain links TRBV7-9 to TRBJ2-7, with 7 positions matching TRBD1. Germline loops: CDR1 SEHNR, CDR2 FQNEAQ (reference sequence). CDR3 length equals 14 residues. V lost 5 bases to trimming and J lost 2 bases; unmatched junction nucleotides: 6. CDR3 sequence: CASSPDQGAYEQYF. CDR3 DNA sequence: TGTGCCAGCAGCCCTGACCAGGGGGCCTACGAGCAGTACTTC.

This clonotype occurred many times. The chain couples TRBV11-3 to TRBJ2-5; the D call may be TRBD1 or TRBD2 (5 bases each). V was shortened by 5 bases and J by 1 base, with 11 bases between the two germline ends. The germline V gene encodes CDR1 SGHNT and CDR2 YENEEA. The CDR3 contains 14 residues. CDR3 region: CASSPRDGQETQYF. In DNA, the CDR3 is TGTGCCAGCAGCCCAAGGGACGGCCAAGAGACCCAGTACTTC.

The chain recombines TRBV18 with TRBJ1-1; D gene unclear. Germline V lookup: CDR1 KGHSH, CDR2 LQKENI. This CDR3 has 13 amino acids. The V end was cut by 4 bases, the J end by 5 bases, with 11 bases between. The CDR3 loop reads CASSQNGETEAFF. CDR3 nucleotides: TGTGCCAGCTCACAGAACGGTGAGACTGAAGCTTTCTTT.

Ten or more counts support this clonotype. The genes are TRBV30 and TRBJ2-1; 10 bases match TRBD2. The germline gives CDR1 GTSNPN, CDR2 SVGIG (reference sequence). V lost 2 bases and J lost 6; bases outside the gene matches: 7. This CDR3 spans 15 amino acids. For the CDR3, the DNA is TGTGCCTGGAGTTTACTAGCGGGGTGGCCCAATGAGCAGTTCTTC. Its translation: CAWSLLAGWPNEQFF.

This clonotype was seen many times. The V call is TRBV28, the J call TRBJ2-5; D might be TRBD1 or TRBD2, each matching 5 bases. Per germline, CDR1 MDHEN and CDR2 SYDVKM. V lost 2 bases to trimming and J lost 4 bases, with 8 bases between them. CDR3 size: 13 residues. CDR3 coding DNA: TGTGCCAGCAGTTTAGGGGGTGCAGAGACCCAGTACTTC. This encodes CASSLGGAETQYF.

This clonotype was recorded at least ten times. The genes are TRBV7-2 and TRBJ2-5; TRBD2 matches 7 bases. This CDR3 comprises 12 residues. The germline V gene has CDR1 SGHTA and CDR2 FQGNSA. The trim removed 8 bases at V and 4 bases at J, leaving 4 bases unmatched. This CDR3 is CASGWGGETQYF. The CDR3 DNA is TGTGCCAGCGGATGGGGGGGAGAGACCCAGTACTTC.

In its sample, this clonotype was seen many times. The V call is TRBV6-2 or TRBV6-3, the J call TRBJ2-4; 11 bases are shared with TRBD1. V gave up 7 bases and J gave up 7 bases; unmatched junction bases: 15. The germline V gene has CDR1 MNHEY and CDR2 SVGEGT. This CDR3 has 17 amino acids. CDR3 residues: CASKEGQGASIRNIQYF. The CDR3 coding sequence is TGTGCCAGCAAAGAAGGACAGGGGGCTTCGATCCGCAACATTCAGTACTTC.

Note on this clonotype: A junction end diverges from the germline sequence, so it may reflect a read error. V gene TRBV10-3 combines with J gene TRBJ1-1; 8 positions match TRBD1. The CDR3 is made up of 13 amino acids. Per the germline V gene, CDR1 is ENHRY and CDR2 is SYGVKD. This CDR3 reads CAISETGGIETFF. DNA for the CDR3: TGTGCCATCAGTGAGACAGGGGGAATTGAAACTTTCTTT.

This clonotype was seen only a few times. V gene TRBV5-1 combines with J gene TRBJ2-3; weak D call: TRBD1 (6 bases). Germline loops: CDR1 SGHRS, CDR2 YFSETQ. CDR3 length equals 16 residues. V lost 0 bases and J lost 3, with 14 bases in between. CDR3 nucleotides: TGCGCCAGCAGCTTGGGACAGGTTGGTGGGACAGATACGCAGTATTTT. Protein: CASSLGQVGGTDTQYF.

Comments on this clonotype: A junction boundary mismatches the germline segment, possibly from a read error. The chain has TRBV6-2 or TRBV6-3 and TRBJ2-3; D not resolved. The CDR3 contains 12 residues. Germline CDR1 reads MNHEY; CDR2 reads SVGEGT. For the CDR3, the DNA is TGTGCCAGCAGCGCCCCCTCCGATACGCAGTACTTT. Encoded protein: CASSAPSDTQYF.

This clonotype was counted ten times or more. V and J are TRBV7-2 and TRBJ1-2; the match to TRBD1 covers 10 bases. The length of the CDR3 is 15 residues. V dropped 5 bases and J dropped 8; count of bases not matched to a gene: 11. The germline V gene has CDR1 SGHTA and CDR2 FQGNSA. CDR3 in DNA: TGTGCCAGCAGCCCGGACGGGACAGGGGCGGGAGGCTACACCTTC. Translation: CASSPDGTGAGGYTF.

At least ten counts were recorded for this clonotype. The DNA of the CDR3 is TGTGCCAGCAGTACTGGACTAGCGGGGAGGTTGCATACGCAGTATTTT. It encodes CASSTGLAGRLHTQYF. V and J are TRBV6-5 and TRBJ2-3; TRBD2 matches 12 bases. The CDR3 length is 16 residues. Germline V gene lookup returns CDR1 MNHEY and CDR2 SVGAGI. Losses at the gene ends were 5 bases for V and 7 bases for J; bases not matched to a gene: 10.

Many counts were recorded for this clonotype. The CDR3 loop is CSGGIRQNSTPYEQYF. In DNA form, the CDR3 reads TGCAGCGGGGGGATCCGACAGAATTCAACTCCTTACGAGCAGTACTTC. The V gene is TRBV29-1, the J gene TRBJ2-7; D tentatively reads TRBD1 or TRBD2 (5 bases each). The CDR3 contains 16 residues. Germline loops: CDR1 SQVTM, CDR2 ANQGSEA. V shed 7 bases and J shed 4 bases, with 26 bases lying between them.

This clonotype was counted ten times or more. The chain combines TRBV20-1 with TRBJ1-5; D possibly corresponds to TRBD1 (5 bases). The CDR3 is 14 amino acids. From germline, CDR1 is DFQATT and CDR2 SNEGSKA (reference sequence). The V end lost 1 base, the J end lost 1 base, and 8 bases lay between the germline ends. The CDR3 reads CSARGGRSNQPQHF. CDR3 nucleotide sequence: TGCAGTGCTAGAGGGGGGAGAAGCAATCAGCCCCAGCATTTT.

This clonotype showed up just a few times. The rearrangement uses TRBV15 and TRBJ2-2, with a possible D match to TRBD2 (6 bases). V lost 5 bases and J 1 base, leaving 11 bases between the germline ends. The CDR3 has 15 residues. Looked up from germline, CDR1 is LNHNV and CDR2 is YYDKDF (reference sequence). As DNA, the CDR3 is TGTGCCACCAGCCCGGTCGGGGGGAACACCGGGGAGCTGTTTTTT. Encoded protein: CATSPVGGNTGELFF.

There are many counts of this clonotype. This chain joins TRBV7-2 and TRBJ1-1; D is unclear. Trimming shortened V by 1 base and J by 8 bases, and 14 bases separated the two germline ends. The CDR3 has 14 amino acids. Germline CDR1 SGHTA, CDR2 FQGNSA. As DNA, the CDR3 is TGTGCCAGCAGCTTAGGTAGCGGGGATCGAGAAGCTTTCTTT. Its protein is CASSLGSGDREAFF.

Remarks on this clonotype: Just one base apart from a much larger clone, this may be a read error. CDR3 DNA: TGTACCAGCAGCTATGGCACCCGCCGGGACACCTTC. It yields the protein CTSSYGTRRDTF. V is TRBV5-6 and J is TRBJ1-2; D uncertain. Germline V gene data show CDR1 as SGHDT and CDR2 as YYEEEE. The CDR3 length is 12 residues. Based on the CDR3 plus reference TRBV5-6 and TRBJ1-2, the full variable domain is DAGVTQSPTHLIKTRGQQVTLRCSPKSGHDTVSWYQQALGQGPQFIFQYYEEEERQRGNFPDRFSGHQFPNYSSELNVNALLLGDSALYLCTSSYGTRRDTFGSGTRLTVV.

This clonotype was counted ten times or more. The gene calls are TRBV2 and TRBJ1-1, with D perhaps matching TRBD1 (5 bases). Trimming took 6 bases from V and 1 from J, leaving 9 bases between them. The CDR3 has 13 residues. Germline CDR1 and CDR2: SNHLY and FYNNEI. Here the CDR3 DNA reads TGTGCCAGCAGGGAGGGGCCGAACACTGAAGCTTTCTTT. This translates into CASREGPNTEAFF.

The genes are TRBV3-1 and TRBJ2-7; tentative D call: TRBD2 (5 bases). CDR1 is LGHDT, CDR2 YNNKEL, per germline (reference sequence). Trimming left V 0 bases short and J 6 bases short, with 12 bases between. This CDR3 contains 14 residues. CDR3 DNA sequence: TGTGCCAGCAGCCAAGAGGGAGTGGCAGGCGAGCAGTACTTC. It specifies CASSQEGVAGEQYF.

This clonotype was detected ten times or more. The chain joins TRBV6-6 to TRBJ1-4, with D possibly TRBD1 on 5 matching bases. V gave up 6 bases and J gave up 5 bases, with 16 bases separating them. This CDR3 region has 15 residues. Germline lookup yields CDR1 MNHNY and CDR2 SVGAGI (reference sequence). CDR3 amino acids: CASSRADSGNEKLFF. The CDR3 region has the DNA TGTGCCAGCAGCAGGGCCGACAGTGGAAATGAAAAACTGTTTTTT.

This clonotype was picked up many times. The V and J genes are TRBV6-1 and TRBJ1-1, with D perhaps TRBD1 (5 bases). The ends were cut back, 6 bases at V and 6 bases at J, with 11 bases in the middle. This CDR3 spans 12 amino acids. Germline V lookup: CDR1 MNHNS, CDR2 SASEGT. The CDR3 sequence: CASRHQGAEAFF. The CDR3 region has the DNA TGTGCCAGCAGACACCAGGGAGCTGAAGCTTTCTTT.

This clonotype was seen at least ten times. DNA for the CDR3: TGTGCCAGCAGCCCCACAGGGGCCGGGGGTACTGAAGCTTTCTTT. This codes for CASSPTGAGGTEAFF. The gene calls are TRBV3-1 and TRBJ1-1; TRBD1 aligns across 7 bases. Germline values: CDR1 LGHDT, CDR2 YNNKEL (reference sequence). CDR3 size: 15 residues. V shed 4 bases and J 5 bases; nucleotides not matched to a gene: 10.

This clonotype showed up many times. The V gene is TRBV11-3, the J gene TRBJ2-7; 8 nucleotides match TRBD1. CDR1 and CDR2 (germline): SGHNT, YENEEA. J was trimmed by 6 bases and V by 6 bases; bases with no gene match: 19. The CDR3 covers 17 residues. CDR3 sequence: CASSQGQGRTGDFEQYF. CDR3 nucleotide sequence: TGTGCCAGCAGTCAAGGACAGGGCCGTACCGGGGATTTCGAGCAGTACTTC. The full variable domain, completed using reference TRBV11-3 and TRBJ2-7, is EAGVVQSPRYKIIEKKQPVAFWCNPISGHNTLYWYLQNLGQGPELLIRYENEEAVDDSQLPKDRFSAERLKGVDSTLKIQPAELGDSAVYLCASSQGQGRTGDFEQYFGPGTRLTVT.

The chain combines TRBV29-1 with TRBJ1-2; the D is unclear. Trimming took 4 bases from V and 4 from J, leaving 10 bases between them. Germline V lookup: CDR1 SQVTM, CDR2 ANQGSEA. The CDR3 sequence is 12 residues long. The CDR3 DNA reads TGCAGCGTTGTTTCCAGCATCTATGGCTACACCTTC. Its translation is CSVVSSIYGYTF. The full variable domain, completed using reference TRBV29-1 and TRBJ1-2, is SAVISQKPSRDICQRGTSLTIQCQVDSQVTMMFWYRQQPGQSLTLIATANQGSEATYESGFVIDKFPISRPNLTFSTLTVSNMSPEDSSIYLCSVVSSIYGYTFGSGTRLTVV.